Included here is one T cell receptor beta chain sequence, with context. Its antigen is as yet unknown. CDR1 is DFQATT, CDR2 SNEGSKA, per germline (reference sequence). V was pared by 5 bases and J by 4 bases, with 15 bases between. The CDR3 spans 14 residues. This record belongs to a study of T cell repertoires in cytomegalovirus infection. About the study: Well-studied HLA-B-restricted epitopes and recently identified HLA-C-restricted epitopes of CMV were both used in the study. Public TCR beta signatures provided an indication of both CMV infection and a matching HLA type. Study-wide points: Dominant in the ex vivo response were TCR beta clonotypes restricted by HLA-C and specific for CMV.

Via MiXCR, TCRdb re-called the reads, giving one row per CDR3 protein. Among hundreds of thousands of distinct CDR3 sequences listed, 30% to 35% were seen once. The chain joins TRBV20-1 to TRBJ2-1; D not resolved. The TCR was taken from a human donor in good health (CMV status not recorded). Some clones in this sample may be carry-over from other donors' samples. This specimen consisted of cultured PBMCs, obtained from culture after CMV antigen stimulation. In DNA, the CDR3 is TGCAGTGCTCCCCCAAGTGGGCCTTACAATGAGCAGTTCTTC. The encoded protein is CSAPPSGPYNEQFF.